This T cell receptor beta chain was profiled in a study of T cell changes during pregnancy in multiple sclerosis (dated by TCRdb to about 2019). With respect to the entire study: The study looked at changes in the T cell repertoire across pregnancy in women with multiple sclerosis.

Libraries were made using the immunoSEQ multiplex PCR assay. TCRdb took this table from immuneACCESS and kept in-frame rearrangements with V and J called. Such tables lack part of the clones; where checked against another copy, unresolved V genes explain under half of the gap, and the rest is unexplained. The sample profile shows under 85,000 clones; about 90% of them were found once. Of the sample, more than 8% falls within the top ten clones. From cysteine to phenylalanine, the CDR3 is 14 amino acids long. The DNA shown is the 42-base CDR3, in frame from base 1. From the germline V gene, CDR1 is SGHRS and CDR2 is YFSETQ. V is cut by 0 bases and J by 8 bases, and the space between the germline ends is 11 bases. This clone was counted only a few times. Its recognized antigen is unknown. The sample holds no much larger clone one base away, and base qualities are not on file. Within the sample, other DNA sequences also encode this same CDR3.

Material: peripheral blood, obtained after pregnancy. The sequence came from a female donor in good health, enrolled as a control in a pregnancy study. The chain uses TRBV5-1 and TRBJ1-4; no confident D gene assignment can be made. CDR3 region: CASSLGGLGEKLFF. The nucleotides are TGCGCCAGCAGCTTGGGAGGGCTTGGGGAAAAACTGTTTTTT.